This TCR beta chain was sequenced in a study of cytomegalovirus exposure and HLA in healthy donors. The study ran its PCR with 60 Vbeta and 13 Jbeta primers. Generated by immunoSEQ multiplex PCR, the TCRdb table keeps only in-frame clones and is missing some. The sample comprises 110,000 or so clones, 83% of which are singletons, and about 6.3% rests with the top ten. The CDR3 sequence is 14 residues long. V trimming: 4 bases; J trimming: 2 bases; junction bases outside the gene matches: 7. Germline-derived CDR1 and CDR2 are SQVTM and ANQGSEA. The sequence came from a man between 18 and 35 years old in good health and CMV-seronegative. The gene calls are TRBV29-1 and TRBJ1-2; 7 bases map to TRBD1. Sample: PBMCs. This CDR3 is CSVGGGGANYGYTF. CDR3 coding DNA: TGCAGCGTTGGCGGAGGGGGCGCGAACTATGGCTACACCTTC.